This passage covers 29 T cell receptor beta chains from one sample sequenced in a study of CD8 T cells in ankylosing spondylitis. Using its own MiXCR run on the 5' RACE reads, TCRdb lists one record per CDR3 protein. The sample yields more than 300,000 distinct CDR3 sequences, 11% seen once. The material sequenced was blood, either unsorted or a sorted T cell fraction (not recorded which). These receptors came from a female donor with ankylosing spondylitis or in good health (not recorded which).

The chain recombines TRBV5-1 with TRBJ1-4, with D perhaps matching TRBD1 (5 bases). V lost 4 bases to trimming and J lost 8 bases, with 15 bases between them. Germline CDR1 reads SGHRS; CDR2 reads YFSETQ. The CDR3 spans 14 residues. This CDR3 is CASSPRGGDEKLFF. In nucleotides, the CDR3 is TGCGCCAGCAGCCCACGGGGAGGGGACGAAAAACTGTTTTTT.

This clonotype was observed a handful of times. This rearrangement joins TRBV11-1 to TRBJ2-2, with D possibly matching TRBD1 (6 bases). The germline V gene encodes CDR1 SGHAT and CDR2 FQDESV (reference sequence). This CDR3 region has 19 residues. The ends were cut back, 2 bases at V and 1 base at J, with 20 bases in the middle. CDR3 residues: CASSLNGRTGHQNTGELFF. For the CDR3, the DNA is TGTGCCAGCAGCTTAAATGGTAGGACGGGACACCAGAACACCGGGGAGCTGTTTTTT.

In its sample, this clonotype was seen many times. The chain carries TRBV10-3 and TRBJ2-2; 16 nucleotides line up with TRBD2. The CDR3 sequence is 15 residues long. Germline V CDR1 and CDR2: ENHRY, SYGVKD. Losses at the gene ends were 10 bases for V and 6 bases for J; bases not matched to a gene: 5. The CDR3 region is CATTGLAGGPGELFF. In DNA, the CDR3 is TGTGCCACCACGGGACTAGCGGGAGGGCCCGGGGAGCTGTTTTTT.

This clonotype was observed at least ten times. J is TRBJ2-7 and V is TRBV20-1, with 10 bases fitting TRBD2. This CDR3 spans 15 amino acids. The V and J ends lost 5 bases and 0 bases, in that order; junction bases with no gene match: 7. Germline V lookup: CDR1 DFQATT, CDR2 SNEGSKA (reference sequence). CDR3 nucleotides: TGCAGTGCTCTAGGACTAGCGGTGAGCTCCTACGAGCAGTACTTC. Amino acid sequence: CSALGLAVSSYEQYF.

This clonotype was found many times. The V gene is TRBV15, the J gene TRBJ1-6; D ambiguous. Between the trimmed V and J ends, which lost 0 bases and 3 bases, there was a span of 9 bases. Germline loops: CDR1 LNHNV, CDR2 YYDKDF (reference sequence). This CDR3 spans 16 amino acids. The CDR3 protein is CATSRDRGDYNSPLHF. In DNA form, the CDR3 reads TGTGCCACCAGCAGAGATCGGGGTGACTATAATTCACCCCTCCACTTT.

This clonotype came up many times. The chain uses TRBV7-9 and TRBJ1-1, with 7 bases identical to TRBD1. The V and J ends lost 5 bases and 2 bases, in that order; junction bases with no gene match: 5. The CDR3 spans 14 residues. Germline CDR1 and CDR2: SEHNR and FQNEAQ (reference sequence). The CDR3 region is CASSKTGFNTEAFF. CDR3 DNA: TGTGCCAGCAGCAAGACAGGGTTCAACACTGAAGCTTTCTTT. The full variable domain, with the rest looked up from reference TRBV7-9 and TRBJ1-1, is DTGVSQNPRHKITKRGQNVTFRCDPISEHNRLYWYRQTLGQGPEFLTYFQNEAQLEKSRLLSDRFSAERPKGSFSTLEIQRTEQGDSAMYLCASSKTGFNTEAFFGQGTRLTVV.

The chain is built from TRBV5-1 and TRBJ2-1, with TRBD2 matching over 8 bases. J gave up 5 bases and V 0 bases, and 10 bases lay outside the gene matches. CDR3 length equals 17 residues. Germline CDR1 is SGHRS and CDR2 is YFSETQ. CDR3 region: CASSLASGGALNNEQFF. The CDR3 DNA reads as TGCGCCAGCAGCTTGGCCTCGGGGGGGGCCCTCAACAATGAGCAGTTCTTC.

This clonotype was seen at least ten times. The chain carries TRBV20-1 and TRBJ1-6; D is perhaps TRBD1 (5 bases). Germline lookup yields CDR1 DFQATT and CDR2 SNEGSKA (reference sequence). V was cut by 6 bases and J by 0 bases, with 12 bases left in between. The CDR3 runs 15 residues. CDR3 protein: CSAAGTLSYNSPLHF. The CDR3 DNA reads TGCAGTGCGGCCGGGACCCTCTCCTATAATTCACCCCTCCACTTT.

This clonotype has a count of ten or more. V and J are TRBV20-1 and TRBJ1-2; D gene unclear. Germline CDR1 reads DFQATT; CDR2 reads SNEGSKA (reference sequence). The germline V and J ends were trimmed by 6 bases and 1 base, with 15 bases remaining between them. CDR3 size: 14 residues. CDR3 loop: CSAKTERINYGYTF. DNA for the CDR3: TGCAGTGCAAAGACGGAACGAATTAACTATGGCTACACCTTC.

This clonotype was recorded many times. V usage is TRBV5-1 and J usage is TRBJ2-3; perhaps TRBD1 as D (6 bases). CDR1 SGHRS and CDR2 YFSETQ come from the germline V gene. The CDR3 loop spans 15 amino acids. V was trimmed by 3 bases and J by 2 bases, leaving 13 bases between them. The CDR3 reads CASSSGTPITDTQYF. The CDR3 region has the DNA TGCGCCAGCAGCTCCGGGACACCCATCACAGATACGCAGTATTTT.

There are many counts of this clonotype. The rearrangement joins TRBV20-1 to TRBJ2-7, with 10 bases aligning to TRBD2. V dropped 3 bases and J dropped 3; count of bases not matched to a gene: 8. The length of the CDR3 is 15 residues. The V gene's germline CDR1 is DFQATT and CDR2 SNEGSKA (reference sequence). In DNA form, the CDR3 reads TGCAGTGCTAGCCCGAAACTAGCGGGGAACTACGAGCAGTACTTC. It translates to CSASPKLAGNYEQYF.

V and J are TRBV3-1 and TRBJ1-4; D not certain. Deletions cut 4 bases from V and 3 bases from J, with 9 bases between. The germline V gene has CDR1 LGHDT and CDR2 YNNKEL (reference sequence). The CDR3 is 14 residues long. CDR3 residues: CASSPGIANEKLFF. Here the CDR3 DNA reads TGTGCCAGCAGCCCAGGAATAGCTAATGAAAAACTGTTTTTT.

The rearrangement joins TRBV5-1 to TRBJ1-4, with 9 bases matching TRBD1. The V and J ends lost 3 bases and 12 bases, in that order; junction bases with no gene match: 9. The germline CDR1 and CDR2 sequences are SGHRS and YFSETQ. This CDR3 region has 14 residues. The CDR3 bases are TGCGCCAGCAGCTCGGACAGGGGTCGCCGGGAACTGTTTTTT. Translating gives CASSSDRGRRELFF.

In its sample, this clonotype was seen a few times. A much larger clone lies one base from this, so it may be a read error. The chain employs TRBV3-1 and TRBJ2-7, with D uncertain. Trimming left V 5 bases short and J 3 bases short, with 5 bases between. Germline CDR1 and CDR2: LGHDT and YNNKEL (reference sequence). The CDR3 has 11 residues. This CDR3 is CASSIYYEQYF. The CDR3 DNA reads TGTGCCAGCAGCATCTACTACGAGCAGTACTTC.

The chain joins TRBV21-1 to TRBJ1-2. TRBV21-1 is listed as a pseudogene. The CDR3 spans 16 residues. DNA for the CDR3: TGTGCCAGCAGCCCATCCTCCCCCCCGGCCTACTATGGCTACACCTTC. This translates into CASSPSSPPAYYGYTF.

The table lists this clonotype with a few counts. The J gene is TRBJ2-7, the V gene TRBV28; the D gene is possibly TRBD2 (6 bases). The germline V gene encodes CDR1 MDHEN and CDR2 SYDVKM. The CDR3 runs 14 residues. The V end lost 6 bases, the J end lost 2 bases, and 14 bases lay between the germline ends. CDR3 amino acids: CASSPARLAYEQYF. The DNA of the CDR3 is TGTGCCAGCAGCCCAGCCCGACTAGCCTACGAGCAGTACTTC.

The V call is TRBV12-3 or TRBV12-4, the J call TRBJ2-7, with D perhaps assigned TRBD1 or TRBD2 (5 bases each). The CDR3 totals 17 residues. V was cut by 5 bases and J by 4 bases, with 24 bases left in between. The CDR3: CASSAGTGHNGGYEQYF. The CDR3 nucleotides are TGTGCCAGCAGTGCCGGGACCGGCCATAACGGAGGTTACGAGCAGTACTTC.

This clonotype has only a few counts. This rearrangement joins TRBV2 to TRBJ2-1; D is perhaps TRBD1 or TRBD2 (7 bases each). The germline V gene has CDR1 SNHLY and CDR2 FYNNEI. CDR3 length equals 16 residues. The V end was cut by 3 bases, the J end by 7 bases, with 19 bases between. The CDR3 DNA is TGTGCCAGCAGTGATCGACAGGGAGGGGTGAGAAATGAGCAGTTCTTC. Protein: CASSDRQGGVRNEQFF.

This clonotype was seen a handful of times. The V call is TRBV5-8, the J call TRBJ1-5; 7 positions agree with TRBD1. V was clipped by 4 bases and J by 0 bases; unmatched bases: 7. The germline gives CDR1 SGHTS, CDR2 YDEGEE. The length of the CDR3 is 16 residues. The CDR3: CASSTGTVHSNQPQHF. For the CDR3, the DNA is TGTGCCAGCAGCACCGGGACAGTTCATAGCAATCAGCCCCAGCATTTT.

The genes are TRBV6-5 and TRBJ1-1; a possible D gene is TRBD1 (6 bases). The CDR3 covers 13 residues. Trimming took off 2 bases at V and 7 bases at J, with 11 bases between the two ends. CDR1 and CDR2 from the germline V gene are MNHEY and SVGAGI. CDR3 protein: CASSYVWDNEAFF. DNA for the CDR3: TGTGCCAGCAGTTACGTTTGGGACAATGAAGCTTTCTTT.

As to this clonotype: This could be a read error, since a much larger clone is one nucleotide away. The chain carries TRBV18 and TRBJ1-1; a possible D gene is TRBD1 (5 bases). This CDR3 contains 13 residues. The germline gives CDR1 KGHSH, CDR2 LQKENI. The CDR3 protein is CASSESLDTEVFF. The DNA of the CDR3 is TGTGCCAGCTCCGAGTCGCTGGACACTGAAGTTTTCTTT.

The chain combines TRBV5-1 with TRBJ2-7; unclear D gene. The CDR3 consists of 14 residues. V gave up 0 bases and J gave up 7 bases, with 14 bases separating them. Germline V CDR1 and CDR2: SGHRS, YFSETQ. CDR3 loop: CASSLESGPKEQYF. DNA of the CDR3: TGCGCCAGCAGCTTGGAGTCCGGTCCTAAGGAGCAGTACTTC. The whole variable domain, remainder taken from reference TRBV5-1 and TRBJ2-7, is KAGVTQTPRYLIKTRGQQVTLSCSPISGHRSVSWYQQTPGQGLQFLFEYFSETQRNKGNFPGRFSGRQFSNSRSEMNVSTLELGDSALYLCASSLESGPKEQYFGPGTRLTVT.

This clonotype was recorded at least ten times. The chain joins TRBV20-1 to TRBJ2-1; TRBD2 matches at 8 bases. Trimming at V came to 3 bases and at J to 10 bases, leaving 8 bases not matched to a gene. CDR1 is DFQATT and CDR2 is SNEGSKA in the germline V gene (reference sequence). The CDR3 is 13 residues long. CDR3 loop: CSARGSGRGEQFF. DNA of the CDR3: TGCAGTGCTAGGGGAAGCGGGAGAGGCGAGCAGTTCTTC.

This clonotype occurred many times. CDR3 in DNA: TGTGCCAGCAGCCATGTTGTGGATACGCAGTATTTT. It yields the protein CASSHVVDTQYF. The rearrangement links TRBV7-2 to TRBJ2-3; D remains ambiguous. Germline CDR1 is SGHTA and CDR2 is FQGNSA. V dropped 5 bases and J dropped 6 bases, with 9 bases sitting between them. This CDR3 has 12 residues.

This clonotype was recorded many times. This rearrangement joins TRBV6-2 or TRBV6-3 to TRBJ2-1, with TRBD2 identical over 12 bases. This CDR3 is built from 17 residues. The ends lost 2 bases at V and 2 bases at J; junction bases unmatched: 4. Germline CDR1 is MNHEY and CDR2 is SVGEGT. The CDR3 DNA reads TGTGCCAGCAGTTACCCCCTAGCGGGGGGGCCCTACAATGAGCAGTTCTTC. It encodes CASSYPLAGGPYNEQFF.

This clonotype showed up many times. The chain couples TRBV7-6 to TRBJ2-7; TRBD2 agrees at 11 bases. Looked up from germline, CDR1 is SGHVS and CDR2 is FNYEAQ. CDR3 length: 14 residues. The trim removed 6 bases at V and 3 bases at J, leaving 4 bases unmatched. The CDR3 bases are TGTGCCAGCAGTATCGGACTAGCGGGCTACGAGCAGTACTTC. Protein: CASSIGLAGYEQYF.

In this sample, this clonotype turned up many times. V and J are TRBV29-1 and TRBJ1-2; 7 nucleotides align to TRBD1. Trimming at V came to 7 bases and at J to 5 bases, leaving 13 bases not matched to a gene. The CDR3 consists of 14 residues. Germline V CDR1 and CDR2: SQVTM, ANQGSEA. CDR3 in amino acids: CSGLTGSPSYGYTF. CDR3 in DNA: TGCAGCGGCTTGACAGGGAGCCCCTCTTATGGCTACACCTTC.

This clonotype has ten or more counts. This CDR3 reads CSAREVEQANTYEQYF. For the CDR3, the DNA is TGCAGTGCTAGAGAAGTAGAACAGGCCAATACCTACGAGCAGTACTTC. The chain employs TRBV20-1 and TRBJ2-7; tentatively, D is TRBD1 (5 bases). CDR1 DFQATT and CDR2 SNEGSKA come from the germline V gene (reference sequence). Trimming left V 0 bases short and J 2 bases short, with 17 bases between. The CDR3 covers 16 residues.

This clonotype was seen many times. The chain uses TRBV9 and TRBJ2-6; 9 bases are a match to TRBD1. This CDR3 is 20 amino acids long. V gave up 2 bases and J gave up 1 base; unmatched junction bases: 13. CDR1 is SGDLS and CDR2 is YYNGEE in the germline V gene. CDR3 nucleotide sequence: TGTGCCAGCAGCGTCGGTCTTACAACAGGGGGCAGATCTGGGGCCAACGTCCTGACTTTC. Residues: CASSVGLTTGGRSGANVLTF.